This passage covers 28 T cell receptor beta chains from one sample sequenced in a study of CD8 T cells in Susac syndrome. RNA totalling roughly 0.5 to 1 ug underwent reverse transcription with random hexamers. A single record per CDR3 protein comes from TCRdb applying MiXCR to the immunoSEQ multiplex PCR reads. Of approximately 120,000 distinct CDR3 sequences in the sample, around 95% were seen once. The source material was CD4+ T cells from PBMCs. These receptors all come from a human donor in good health.

The chain is built from TRBV12-3 or TRBV12-4 and TRBJ2-5, with D unresolved. The CDR3 has 15 amino acids. V was shortened by 6 bases and J by 4 bases, with 18 bases between the two germline ends. CDR3 in amino acids: CASSLTQHSRETQYF. DNA for the CDR3: TGTGCCAGCAGCCTTACCCAACATAGCCGAGAGACCCAGTACTTC.

The rearrangement links TRBV29-1 to TRBJ1-5; D uncertain. Trimming pared 3 bases from V and 0 bases from J, leaving 6 bases between. Germline V gene lookup returns CDR1 SQVTM and CDR2 ANQGSEA. This CDR3 spans 13 amino acids. The CDR3 is CSVEENSNQPQHF. CDR3 bases: TGCAGCGTTGAGGAGAATAGCAATCAGCCCCAGCATTTT.

In its sample, this clonotype was seen once. The chain joins TRBV6-1 to TRBJ1-1; 8 bases match TRBD1. The trim removed 6 bases at V and 6 bases at J, leaving 6 bases unmatched. CDR1 and CDR2 (germline): MNHNS, SASEGT. There are 13 residues in the CDR3. In DNA form, the CDR3 reads TGTGCCAGCAGAGCAGGGGGCGAAGCTGAAGCTTTCTTT. Residues: CASRAGGEAEAFF.

The chain has TRBV20-1 and TRBJ1-2; D gene unclear. The CDR3 covers 14 residues. Per the germline V gene, CDR1 is DFQATT and CDR2 is SNEGSKA (reference sequence). Trimming took off 5 bases at V and 7 bases at J, with 20 bases between the two ends. CDR3 sequence reads: CSAAKLTARRGYTF. The CDR3 DNA reads as TGCAGTGCTGCCAAACTGACGGCCAGGCGTGGCTACACCTTC.

The CDR3 reads CASTLLGNIQYF. The CDR3, as DNA: TGTGCCAGCACCCTACTCGGGAACATTCAGTACTTC. V is TRBV7-2 and J is TRBJ2-4, with D unresolved. The germline gives CDR1 SGHTA, CDR2 FQGNSA. Trimming pared 7 bases from V and 7 bases from J, leaving 11 bases between. The CDR3 runs 12 residues.

The chain combines TRBV10-3 with TRBJ2-3; a possible D gene is TRBD2 (5 bases). V was pared by 3 bases and J by 2 bases, with 15 bases between. This CDR3 comprises 16 residues. Germline assignment: CDR1 ENHRY and CDR2 SYGVKD. The DNA of the CDR3 is TGTGCCATCAGTGACCCCGCTAGCCCCGTCACAGATACGCAGTATTTT. Translating gives CAISDPASPVTDTQYF.

This chain links TRBV9 with TRBJ2-1; 9 nucleotides match TRBD1. J lost 5 bases, V lost 0 bases, and 6 bases had no gene match. This CDR3 comprises 16 residues. Looked up from germline, CDR1 is SGDLS and CDR2 is YYNGEE. The CDR3 nucleotides are TGTGCCAGCAGCGTAGCTACGGGACAGGGCAACAATGAGCAGTTCTTC. This codes for CASSVATGQGNNEQFF.

CDR3 sequence: CASSGSQGGTEAFF. CDR3 DNA sequence: TGTGCCAGCAGTGGATCACAGGGAGGAACTGAAGCTTTCTTT. The V call is TRBV6-1, the J call TRBJ1-1; possibly TRBD1 for D (6 bases). The V gene lost 4 bases and the J gene lost 5 bases, with 14 bases spanning the gap. CDR3 length: 14 amino acids. The germline V gene has CDR1 MNHNS and CDR2 SASEGT.

This rearrangement joins TRBV5-1 to TRBJ2-3, with D perhaps TRBD2 (6 bases). Germline CDR1 SGHRS, CDR2 YFSETQ. V was shortened by 5 bases and J by 1 base, with 14 bases between the two germline ends. The CDR3 consists of 15 residues. As DNA, the CDR3 is TGCGCCAGCAGATCCTTCGGGGGTGGCACAGATACGCAGTATTTT. Translation: CASRSFGGGTDTQYF.

The rearrangement links TRBV5-4 to TRBJ2-4, with D perhaps TRBD2 (6 bases). Trimming removed 0 bases from V and 0 bases from J, with 10 bases in between. The CDR3 has 16 amino acids. Germline CDR1 and CDR2: SGHNT and YYREEE (reference sequence). The CDR3 reads CASSLGIAVAKNIQYF. CDR3 coding DNA: TGTGCCAGCAGCTTGGGGATAGCGGTAGCCAAAAACATTCAGTACTTC.

This clonotype was found once. V usage is TRBV14 and J usage is TRBJ1-1, with no clear D. V lost 0 bases to trimming and J lost 8 bases, with 10 bases between them. This CDR3 spans 13 amino acids. Germline values: CDR1 SGHDN, CDR2 FVKESK. CDR3 sequence reads: CASSQDLEGEAFF. The CDR3 DNA reads TGTGCCAGCAGCCAAGATCTAGAAGGGGAAGCTTTCTTT.

The gene calls are TRBV28 and TRBJ1-1; no clear D. CDR3 length: 12 amino acids. Per the germline V gene, CDR1 is MDHEN and CDR2 is SYDVKM. Trimming shortened V by 4 bases and J by 10 bases, and 13 bases separated the two germline ends. DNA of the CDR3: TGTGCCAGCAGTTCACTTTACCCGGGAGCTTTCTTT. Translating gives CASSSLYPGAFF.

The rearrangement joins TRBV5-6 to TRBJ1-1; 8 nucleotides line up with TRBD1. V lost 4 bases and J lost 5; bases outside the gene matches: 10. The germline V gene encodes CDR1 SGHDT and CDR2 YYEEEE. The CDR3 totals 15 residues. DNA of the CDR3: TGTGCCAGCAGCCTATTCCAGGGGGCGCGGACTGAAGCTTTCTTT. It translates to CASSLFQGARTEAFF.

This clonotype has a single count. The chain joins TRBV2 to TRBJ2-7, with 9 bases lining up with TRBD1. This CDR3 has 15 residues. The V segment lost 4 bases and the J segment 4 bases; nucleotides outside the gene matches: 8. The V gene's germline CDR1 is SNHLY and CDR2 FYNNEI. CDR3: CASSVAGQGTYEQYF. CDR3 nucleotides: TGTGCCAGCAGTGTTGCGGGACAGGGTACGTACGAGCAGTACTTC.

This chain joins TRBV6-2 or TRBV6-3 and TRBJ2-1; D unresolved. The CDR3 has 18 amino acids. Trimming shortened V by 2 bases and J by 8 bases, and 25 bases separated the two germline ends. Germline V gene lookup returns CDR1 MNHEY and CDR2 SVGEGT. For the CDR3, the DNA is TGTGCCAGCAGTTACCGCCTGGTCCACCTGTCCCCTCAGGATGAGCAGTTCTTC. Amino acid sequence: CASSYRLVHLSPQDEQFF.

The chain employs TRBV20-1 and TRBJ2-7; D may be TRBD2 (5 bases). The germline CDR1 and CDR2 sequences are DFQATT and SNEGSKA (reference sequence). Trimming took off 3 bases at V and 6 bases at J, with 15 bases between the two ends. The CDR3 has 13 residues. In DNA, the CDR3 is TGCAGTGCTAGCCCCCTCGGGATCTCCGAGCAGTACTTC. Protein: CSASPLGISEQYF.

The V call is TRBV4-1, the J call TRBJ2-2; D is uncertain. CDR1 is MGHRA, CDR2 YSYEKL, per germline. V lost 2 bases and J 2 bases, leaving 12 bases between the germline ends. The CDR3 runs 16 residues. The DNA of the CDR3 is TGCGCCAGCAGCCAAATGCTTCTACCTAACACCGGGGAGCTGTTTTTT. Encoded protein: CASSQMLLPNTGELFF.

This chain uses TRBV29-1 with TRBJ2-7; D may be TRBD1 (6 bases). This CDR3 has 13 residues. Germline-derived CDR1 and CDR2 are SQVTM and ANQGSEA. Between the trimmed V and J ends, which lost 7 bases and 0 bases, there was a span of 13 bases. Written as DNA, the CDR3 is TGCAGCGCCAGACAGGCATCCTCCTACGAGCAGTACTTC. Its translation is CSARQASSYEQYF.

CDR3 nucleotide sequence: TGCGCCAGCAGCTTGGCGGGAGGGCCTGTGACGGAGACCCAGTACTTC. Residues: CASSLAGGPVTETQYF. The gene calls are TRBV5-1 and TRBJ2-5, with 8 bases matching TRBD2. Germline CDR1 SGHRS, CDR2 YFSETQ. The V and J ends lost 0 bases and 5 bases, in that order; junction bases with no gene match: 9. The CDR3 totals 16 residues.

J is TRBJ1-1 and V is TRBV29-1; 8 bases match TRBD1. The J segment lost 1 base and the V segment lost 4 bases, leaving 5 bases of the junction unmatched. The CDR3 has 14 residues. Germline V gives CDR1 SQVTM, CDR2 ANQGSEA. CDR3 sequence (DNA): TGCAGCGTTGGGGGACAGGCCTCGAACACTGAAGCTTTCTTT. Its translation: CSVGGQASNTEAFF.

The chain combines TRBV9 with TRBJ1-2, with 9 bases lining up with TRBD1. Germline assignment: CDR1 SGDLS and CDR2 YYNGEE. The CDR3 is made up of 16 amino acids. The V gene end was trimmed by 4 bases and the J gene end by 0 bases; junction bases not matched to a gene: 7. This CDR3 reads CASSIGTGNTNYGYTF. CDR3 DNA sequence: TGTGCCAGCAGCATCGGGACAGGGAATACTAACTATGGCTACACCTTC. The variable domain in full, completed from reference TRBV9 and TRBJ1-2, reads DSGVTQTPKHLITATGQRVTLRCSPRSGDLSVYWYQQSLDQGLQFLIQYYNGEERAKGNILERFSAQQFPDLHSELNLSSLELGDSALYFCASSIGTGNTNYGYTFGSGTRLTVV.

The J gene is TRBJ1-1, the V gene TRBV7-2; D uncertain. In germline, CDR1 is SGHTA, CDR2 FQGNSA. The CDR3 is made up of 15 amino acids. V lost 1 base and J 2 bases, leaving 11 bases between the germline ends. The CDR3: CASSLDALSNTEAFF. CDR3 coding DNA: TGTGCCAGCAGCTTAGACGCCCTGAGTAACACTGAAGCTTTCTTT.

The CDR3 is CASSVVGAASGSNEQFF. The CDR3 DNA is TGTGCCAGCAGCGTAGTGGGGGCGGCTAGCGGGAGTAATGAGCAGTTCTTC. J is TRBJ2-1 and V is TRBV9; 10 bases agree with TRBD2. Trimming took 0 bases from V and 7 from J; bases not matched to a gene: 10. The CDR3 has 17 amino acids. The germline V gene has CDR1 SGDLS and CDR2 YYNGEE.

The V call is TRBV14, the J call TRBJ1-2; the match to TRBD1 covers 7 bases. The germline CDR1 and CDR2 sequences are SGHDN and FVKESK. Trimming cost V 6 bases and J 3 bases; bases outside gene matches: 7. This CDR3 has 14 amino acids. The CDR3 sequence: CASSQRDRYYGYTF. The DNA of the CDR3 is TGTGCCAGCAGTCAAAGGGACAGATACTATGGCTACACCTTC.

The chain has TRBV5-1 and TRBJ2-7; 7 nucleotides line up with TRBD2. The CDR3 consists of 16 residues. CDR1 is SGHRS and CDR2 is YFSETQ in the germline V gene. J lost 0 bases, V lost 3 bases, and 9 bases had no gene match. CDR3: CASSSAGVAGSYEQYF. The CDR3 DNA reads as TGCGCCAGCAGCTCGGCTGGTGTAGCGGGCTCCTACGAGCAGTACTTC.

The chain employs TRBV20-1 and TRBJ2-7; D may match TRBD1 or TRBD2 (6 bases each). Trimming took 6 bases from V and 5 from J, leaving 17 bases between them. Per germline, CDR1 DFQATT and CDR2 SNEGSKA (reference sequence). This CDR3 is 13 amino acids long. In nucleotides, the CDR3 is TGCAGTGCGGCGGGACAAGGGCGCAACGAGCAGTACTTC. Translated: CSAAGQGRNEQYF.

The chain recombines TRBV19 with TRBJ1-2; D is unclear. Germline V gives CDR1 LNHDA, CDR2 SQIVND (reference sequence). Trimming shortened V by 6 bases and J by 8 bases, and 16 bases separated the two germline ends. The CDR3 sequence is 13 residues long. CDR3 amino acids: CASSLIIRGGYTF. CDR3 DNA sequence: TGTGCCAGTAGCCTCATCATCCGGGGAGGCTACACCTTC.

J is TRBJ1-2 and V is TRBV11-2, with D perhaps TRBD1 (6 bases). V was shortened by 5 bases and J by 0 bases, with 13 bases between the two germline ends. The germline V gene has CDR1 SGHAT and CDR2 FQNNGV. The CDR3 covers 15 residues. The CDR3 nucleotides read TGTGCCAGCAGCGACCACAGGGAGGCTAACTATGGCTACACCTTC. It specifies CASSDHREANYGYTF.